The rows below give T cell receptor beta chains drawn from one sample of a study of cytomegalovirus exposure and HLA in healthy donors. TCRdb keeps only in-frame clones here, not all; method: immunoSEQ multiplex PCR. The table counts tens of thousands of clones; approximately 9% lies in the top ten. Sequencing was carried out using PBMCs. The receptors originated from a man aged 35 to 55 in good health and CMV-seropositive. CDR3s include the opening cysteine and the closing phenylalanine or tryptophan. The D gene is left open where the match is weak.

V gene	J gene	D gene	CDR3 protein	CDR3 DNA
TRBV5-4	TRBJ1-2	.	CASSLDRVTGYTF	TGTGCCAGCAGCTTGGACAGGGTAACTGGCTACACCTTC
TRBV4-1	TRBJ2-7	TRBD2	CASSHRAGLAGDPVVEQYF	TGCGCCAGCAGCCACCGGGCGGGACTAGCGGGAGACCCAGTGGTCGAGCAGTACTTC
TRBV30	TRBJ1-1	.	CAWSVRAAGNTEAFF	TGTGCCTGGAGTGTACGGGCAGCGGGGAACACTGAAGCTTTCTTT
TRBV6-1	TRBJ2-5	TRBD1	CASSGPRQGAETQYF	TGTGCCAGCAGTGGGCCTCGACAGGGCGCGGAGACCCAGTACTTC
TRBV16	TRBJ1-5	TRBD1	CASSQTGERQPQHF	TGTGCCAGCAGCCAGACAGGGGAACGTCAGCCCCAGCATTTT
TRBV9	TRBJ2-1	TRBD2	CASSLRLAGYNEQFF	TGTGCCAGCAGCTTGAGACTAGCGGGGTACAATGAGCAGTTCTTC
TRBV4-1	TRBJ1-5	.	CASSQEEGNQPQHF	TGCGCCAGCAGCCAAGAGGAGGGGAATCAGCCCCAGCATTTT
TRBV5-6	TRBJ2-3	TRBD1	CASSPRPGTGSLDTQYF	TGTGCCAGCAGCCCCCGTCCCGGGACAGGGAGCTTAGATACGCAGTATTTT
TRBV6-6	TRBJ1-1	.	CASTWGSEAFF	TGTGCCAGCACCTGGGGCTCTGAAGCTTTCTTT
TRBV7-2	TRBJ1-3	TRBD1	CASSQDTGGLGNTIYF	TGTGCCAGCAGCCAGGACACAGGGGGGTTGGGAAACACCATATATTTT
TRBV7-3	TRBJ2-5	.	CASSENSGQETQYF	TGTGCCAGCAGCGAAAATAGCGGCCAAGAGACCCAGTACTTC
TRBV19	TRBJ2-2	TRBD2	CASSREAANTGELFF	TGTGCCAGTAGCCGGGAGGCAGCGAACACCGGGGAGCTGTTTTTT
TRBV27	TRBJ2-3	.	CASSPPWPRGDTQYF	TGTGCCAGCAGCCCTCCATGGCCTAGGGGAGATACGCAGTATTTT
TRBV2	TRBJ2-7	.	CASRTGGSSEQYF	TGTGCCAGCAGGACTGGGGGGTCCTCCGAGCAGTACTTC
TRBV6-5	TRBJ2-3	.	CASSYSGGTSTDTQYF	TGTGCCAGCAGTTACTCAGGAGGAACTAGCACAGATACGCAGTATTTT
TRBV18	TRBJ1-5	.	CASSSLEGDQPQHF	TGTGCCAGCTCATCCCTTGAGGGGGATCAGCCCCAGCATTTT